The rows below give T cell receptor beta chains drawn from one sample of a study of shared clonotypes between healthy human individuals. The assay was immunoSEQ multiplex PCR, and TCRdb's table has in-frame clones only and misses some. The profile covers under 700,000 clones, with 85% to 95% appearing a single time and 0.11% taken by the ten largest. Input material: naive CD8+ T cells sorted from blood. These receptors all come from a woman in her 30s in good health. CDR3s include the opening cysteine and the closing phenylalanine or tryptophan. D genes are given only for firm matches. Clone size is shown for a subset of rows, as once, few, many or a class of expanded clone.

TRBJ2-3 | TRBV5-6 | - | - | TGTGCCAGCAGCCAACTGGGGTTCACAGATACGCAGTATTTT | CASSQLGFTDTQYF
TRBJ2-7 | TRBV11-1 | TRBD2 | - | TGTGCCAGCAGCCCCCCGGTGGGGGGGTACGAGCAGTACTTC | CASSPPVGGYEQYF
TRBJ2-7 | TRBV27 | TRBD1 | - | TGTGCCAGCTCTCATGGGACAGGGTACGAGCAGTACTTC | CASSHGTGYEQYF
TRBJ1-2 | TRBV7-9 | - | - | TGTGCCAGCAGCGATGGGGGCGCCATCAATGGCTACACCTTC | CASSDGGAINGYTF
TRBJ2-1 | TRBV19 | TRBD2 | - | TGTGCCAGTAGGGGCCCCGATTTTGGGACCGGGAGGGATGAGCAGTTCTTC | CASRGPDFGTGRDEQFF
TRBJ2-1 | TRBV29-1 | TRBD1 | - | TGCAGCGGCCGGGACAGGCTTTACAATGAGCAGTTCTTC | CSGRDRLYNEQFF
TRBJ2-7 | TRBV5-5 | TRBD1 | - | TGTGCCAGCAGCTTGGGCACCCGGGACAGGGGCGTTTACGAGCAGTACTTC | CASSLGTRDRGVYEQYF
TRBJ2-3 | TRBV7-9 | - | - | TGTGCCAGCAGCTTCGTCGGGGCAGATACGCAGTATTTT | CASSFVGADTQYF
TRBJ2-7 | TRBV15 | - | few | TGTGCCACCAGCAGAGGACTAGGGGCCTACGAGCAGTACTTC | CATSRGLGAYEQYF
TRBJ1-5 | TRBV30 | - | once | TGTGCCTGGAGCGCGGGACCCCGAAATCAGCCCCAGCATTTT | CAWSAGPRNQPQHF
TRBJ1-5 | TRBV19 | TRBD1 | - | TGTGCCAGTAGAATACAGGGGGAGAGTTTAAGCAATCAGCCCCAGCATTTT | CASRIQGESLSNQPQHF
TRBJ2-1 | TRBV4-2 | TRBD2 | - | TGTGCCAGCAGCCAAGGGGGACTAGCGGTTTACAATGAGCAGTTCTTC | CASSQGGLAVYNEQFF
TRBJ2-7 | TRBV5-4 | TRBD1 | - | TGTGCCAGCAGCCTACAGGGGTCCTACGAGCAGTACTTC | CASSLQGSYEQYF
TRBJ2-6 | TRBV9 | - | - | TGTGCCAGCAGCGTAGGTCTAGGTGGGGCCAACGTCCTGACTTTC | CASSVGLGGANVLTF
TRBJ2-7 | TRBV13 | - | - | TGTGCCAGCAGCCACGGAGGGGACGTCCACGAGCAGTACTTC | CASSHGGDVHEQYF
TRBJ2-1 | TRBV28 | TRBD2 | - | TGTGCCAGCAGTTCCGAGCGGGAGGGCCTGGATGAGCAGTTCTTC | CASSSEREGLDEQFF
TRBJ2-2 | TRBV7-7 | TRBD2 | - | TGTGCCAGCAGGCCGCTAGCGGAGGGGAACACCGGGGAGCTGTTTTTT | CASRPLAEGNTGELFF
TRBJ2-7 | TRBV27 | TRBD1 | - | TGTGCCAGCAGGTCGACCGGGACAGGGCGATACGAGCAGTACTTC | CASRSTGTGRYEQYF
TRBJ1-5 | TRBV10-2 | TRBD1 | - | TGCGCCAGCAGTGAACGACAGGGATATCAGCCCCAGCATTTT | CASSERQGYQPQHF
TRBJ2-3 | TRBV27 | TRBD1 | - | TGTGCCAGCAGTTCCTACAGGGGCACGCAGTATTTT | CASSSYRGTQYF